This entry lists 22 T cell receptor beta chains sequenced from one sample in a study of blood T cell repertoires in COVID-19. Repertoires were generated with immunoSEQ multiplex PCR, while TCRdb's copy carries only in-frame clones and drops some. The sample carries more than 200,000 clones, under 90% recorded once. The specimen was peripheral blood. The receptors here all came from a woman in her thirties or forties with active or convalescent COVID-19.

The rearrangement uses TRBV6-1 and TRBJ2-1; D is possibly TRBD2 (6 bases). This CDR3 is built from 15 residues. Germline V CDR1 and CDR2: MNHNS, SASEGT. The V end lost 1 base, the J end lost 4 bases, and 11 bases lay between the germline ends. CDR3 DNA sequence: TGTGCCAGCAGTGAAGACCCAGGGACTTACAATGAGCAGTTCTTC. It specifies CASSEDPGTYNEQFF.

The chain employs TRBV11-2 and TRBJ2-1; D gene ambiguous. Germline V gives CDR1 SGHAT, CDR2 FQNNGV. The CDR3 is made up of 11 amino acids. Trimming cost V 5 bases and J 5 bases, with 4 bases left between them. Here the CDR3 DNA reads TGTGCCAGCAGCCACAACAATGAGCAGTTCTTC. The encoded protein is CASSHNNEQFF.

The chain uses TRBV7-9 and TRBJ1-1, with D hard to call. Deletions cut 8 bases from V and 5 bases from J, with 15 bases between. Germline values: CDR1 SEHNR, CDR2 FQNEAQ (reference sequence). The CDR3 is 13 residues long. The CDR3 here is CASERAELTEAFF. The CDR3 DNA reads TGTGCCAGCGAACGCGCGGAGTTGACTGAAGCTTTCTTT.

V and J are TRBV30 and TRBJ2-7; TRBD1 matches at 9 bases. CDR3 size: 14 residues. J lost 3 bases, V lost 5 bases, and 8 bases had no gene match. Germline CDR1 and CDR2: GTSNPN and SVGIG (reference sequence). The CDR3 nucleotides are TGTGCCTGGGCTTACGGGACAGGGAACTACGAGCAGTACTTC. It translates to CAWAYGTGNYEQYF.

The CDR3 region has the DNA TGTGCCAGCAGTCCCGACAGGGGGCGGGCTAGCGGGAGATACGAGCAGTACTTC. The encoded protein is CASSPDRGRASGRYEQYF. V and J are TRBV21-1 and TRBJ2-7; TRBD2, the D gene given by the table, was not confirmed from the DNA. TRBV21-1 is classified as a pseudogene. The CDR3 has 18 residues.

The rearrangement joins TRBV6-1 to TRBJ1-5; a weak D match, TRBD1 (5 bases). Trimming left V 2 bases short and J 4 bases short, with 12 bases between. From germline, CDR1 is MNHNS and CDR2 SASEGT. The CDR3 runs to 15 residues. The CDR3 region is CASSELGGSNQPQHF. The CDR3 region has the DNA TGTGCCAGCAGTGAATTGGGGGGGTCGAATCAGCCCCAGCATTTT.

Only a few counts were recorded for this clone. J is TRBJ1-5 and V is TRBV25-1; the D gene is possibly TRBD1 (6 bases). The CDR3 spans 13 residues. Germline-derived CDR1 and CDR2 are MGHDK and SYGVNS. V was shortened by 5 bases and J by 5 bases, with 10 bases between the two germline ends. The CDR3 here is CASSSGDDQPQHF. The DNA of the CDR3 is TGTGCCAGCAGTTCAGGGGACGATCAGCCCCAGCATTTT.

The rearrangement uses TRBV20-1 and TRBJ2-7, with a tentative D call TRBD2 (5 bases). This CDR3 comprises 14 residues. V was pared by 3 bases and J by 3 bases, with 15 bases between. The germline CDR1 and CDR2 sequences are DFQATT and SNEGSKA (reference sequence). CDR3 sequence: CSASSLTGSYEQYF. The CDR3 coding sequence is TGCAGTGCTAGTTCCCTCACGGGGAGCTACGAGCAGTACTTC.

This clone was seen only once. J is TRBJ2-7 and V is TRBV12-5; D is perhaps TRBD2 (5 bases). V was shortened by 5 bases and J by 3 bases, with 14 bases between the two germline ends. The germline gives CDR1 LGHNT, CDR2 FRNRAP. The CDR3 length is 14 residues. DNA of the CDR3: TGTGCTAGTGGTCCGGGATTTGGCGTCTACGAGCAGTACTTC. Translation: CASGPGFGVYEQYF.

The gene calls are TRBV24-1 and TRBJ1-4; tentative D call: TRBD1 (6 bases). V was shortened by 4 bases and J by 5 bases, with 13 bases between the two germline ends. This CDR3 contains 15 residues. Per the germline V gene, CDR1 is KGHDR and CDR2 is SFDVKD. The CDR3 DNA reads TGTGCCACCAGTGAGTCCGGGACAAGAAATGAAAAACTGTTTTTT. Encoded protein: CATSESGTRNEKLFF.

This chain uses TRBV28 with TRBJ2-1, with TRBD2 as a possible D gene (5 bases). V was pared by 6 bases and J by 7 bases, with 16 bases between. The CDR3 runs 14 residues. Looked up from germline, CDR1 is MDHEN and CDR2 is SYDVKM. CDR3 sequence: CASSSRRDLNEQFF. CDR3 coding DNA: TGTGCCAGCAGCTCTCGCCGGGATTTAAATGAGCAGTTCTTC.

The V and J genes are TRBV6-5 and TRBJ2-3, with D perhaps TRBD1 (6 bases). V lost 9 bases and J lost 4, with 11 bases in between. Germline CDR1 and CDR2: MNHEY and SVGAGI. This CDR3 spans 12 amino acids. The CDR3 DNA sequence: TGTGCCAGTCAGGGGAACCCAGATACGCAGTATTTT. Residues: CASQGNPDTQYF.

The rearrangement joins TRBV19 to TRBJ2-1; TRBD2 agrees at 7 bases. With V trimmed by 5 bases and J by 0 bases, 7 bases remained unmatched. CDR3 length: 16 residues. Germline loops: CDR1 LNHDA, CDR2 SQIVND (reference sequence). This CDR3 reads CASSVAGVSSYNEQFF. CDR3 DNA sequence: TGTGCCAGTAGTGTCGCGGGGGTGAGCTCCTACAATGAGCAGTTCTTC. The full variable domain, completed using reference TRBV19 and TRBJ2-1, is DGGITQSPKYLFRKEGQNVTLSCEQNLNHDAMYWYRQDPGQGLRLIYYSQIVNDFQKGDIAEGYSVSREKKESFPLTVTSAQKNPTAFYLCASSVAGVSSYNEQFFGPGTRLTVL.

This chain joins TRBV6-5 and TRBJ2-5; 9 bases match TRBD1. The CDR3 is 14 amino acids. Germline lookup yields CDR1 MNHEY and CDR2 SVGAGI. V lost 0 bases to trimming and J lost 4 bases; unmatched junction nucleotides: 0. The CDR3 is CASSYSTGGETQYF. DNA of the CDR3: TGTGCCAGCAGTTACTCGACAGGGGGAGAGACCCAGTACTTC.

This clone was seen ten or more times. The chain couples TRBV6-2 or TRBV6-3 to TRBJ1-1; no clear D gene. Germline values: CDR1 MNHEY, CDR2 SVGEGT. Trimming removed 6 bases from V and 10 bases from J, with 15 bases in between. This CDR3 has 12 amino acids. The CDR3 loop reads CASSPRGHGAFF. CDR3 DNA: TGTGCCAGCAGCCCCCGCGGGCACGGAGCTTTCTTT.

This clone has just a few counts. V is TRBV24-1 and J is TRBJ1-2; the D gene is possibly TRBD1 (5 bases). This CDR3 spans 14 amino acids. The ends were cut back, 4 bases at V and 5 bases at J, with 13 bases in the middle. Germline-derived CDR1 and CDR2 are KGHDR and SFDVKD. CDR3 DNA sequence: TGTGCCACCAGTGACCCACGGGGGAGGTATGGCTACACCTTC. This sequence encodes CATSDPRGRYGYTF.

The chain is built from TRBV30 and TRBJ1-1, with D unclear. This CDR3 contains 16 residues. Trimming left V 5 bases short and J 1 base short, with 20 bases between. Germline V gene lookup returns CDR1 GTSNPN and CDR2 SVGIG (reference sequence). The CDR3: CAWFNPRGLRNTEAFF. The CDR3 nucleotides are TGTGCCTGGTTCAATCCTCGGGGATTGAGGAACACTGAAGCTTTCTTT.

The J gene is TRBJ1-3, the V gene TRBV5-4; 7 positions match TRBD1. This CDR3 comprises 16 residues. Trimming cost V 4 bases and J 2 bases; bases outside gene matches: 9. CDR1 is SGHNT and CDR2 is YYREEE in the germline V gene (reference sequence). The DNA for the CDR3 is TGTGCCAGCAGCACGACAGGGCTCGACGCTGGAAACACCATATATTTT. Its protein product is CASSTTGLDAGNTIYF.

The chain carries TRBV19 and TRBJ1-2; the match to TRBD1 covers 7 bases. The trim removed 4 bases at V and 9 bases at J, leaving 14 bases unmatched. The CDR3 runs to 15 residues. Germline values: CDR1 LNHDA, CDR2 SQIVND (reference sequence). CDR3 in amino acids: CASSTKKDRYGSYTF. The CDR3 nucleotides read TGTGCCAGTAGTACCAAGAAGGACAGGTACGGGAGCTACACCTTC.

The chain links TRBV9 to TRBJ1-2; the D gene is possibly TRBD1 (5 bases). From germline, CDR1 is SGDLS and CDR2 YYNGEE. The ends were cut back, 0 bases at V and 8 bases at J, with 26 bases in the middle. The CDR3 extends over 18 amino acids. The CDR3 sequence is CASSVDPGQTQRQWGYTF. As DNA, the CDR3 is TGTGCCAGCAGCGTAGACCCAGGCCAGACGCAACGACAGTGGGGCTACACCTTC.

V gene TRBV9 combines with J gene TRBJ2-7, with 7 nucleotides matching TRBD1. Trimming took 2 bases from V and 1 from J; bases not matched to a gene: 12. Germline V gives CDR1 SGDLS, CDR2 YYNGEE. The CDR3 runs to 17 residues. CDR3 nucleotides: TGTGCCAGCAGCGTTAACCCCGGGGACAGAACTTCCTACGAGCAGTACTTC. This sequence encodes CASSVNPGDRTSYEQYF.

J is TRBJ1-5 and V is TRBV9, with a possible D match to TRBD1 (6 bases). The V gene lost 0 bases and the J gene lost 3 bases, with 10 bases spanning the gap. The CDR3 has 15 amino acids. The germline gives CDR1 SGDLS, CDR2 YYNGEE. CDR3 in DNA: TGTGCCAGCAGCGTAGACCAGGGGACCAATCAGCCCCAGCATTTT. This gives the protein CASSVDQGTNQPQHF.